The 28 T cell receptor beta chains given below trace back to one sample, sequenced in a study of T cell repertoires in cytomegalovirus infection. From the reads, TCRdb called clonotypes with MiXCR, one entry per CDR3 protein. The sample carries around 260,000 distinct CDR3 sequences, over 8% recorded once. Material for sequencing was PBMCs. All receptors derive from a human donor in good health (CMV status not recorded). Some clones in this sample may be carry-over from other donors' samples.

This clonotype was detected only a few times. The chain carries TRBV29-1 and TRBJ1-1; D gene uncertain. Per germline, CDR1 SQVTM and CDR2 ANQGSEA. Trimming stripped 5 bases from V and 1 base from J, with 11 bases between. This CDR3 spans 13 amino acids. CDR3 residues: CSVIEGKNTEAFF. CDR3 nucleotide sequence: TGCAGCGTTATAGAAGGGAAGAACACTGAAGCTTTCTTT. Drawing the rest from reference TRBV29-1 and TRBJ1-1, the complete variable domain is SAVISQKPSRDICQRGTSLTIQCQVDSQVTMMFWYRQQPGQSLTLIATANQGSEATYESGFVIDKFPISRPNLTFSTLTVSNMSPEDSSIYLCSVIEGKNTEAFFGQGTRLTVV.

This clonotype was seen at least ten times. The V and J genes are TRBV4-3 and TRBJ1-4, with unresolved D. V lost 1 base, J lost 0 bases, and 6 bases lay in between. Germline CDR1 and CDR2: LGHNA and YSLEER. The CDR3 covers 15 residues. This chain's CDR3 is CASSQGAATNEKLFF. As DNA, the CDR3 is TGCGCCAGCAGCCAAGGGGCAGCAACTAATGAAAAACTGTTTTTT.

This clonotype was detected ten times or more. The V and J genes are TRBV30 and TRBJ2-7, with TRBD1 matching over 7 bases. The germline CDR1 and CDR2 sequences are GTSNPN and SVGIG (reference sequence). The CDR3 spans 14 residues. V was pared by 7 bases and J by 3 bases, with 12 bases of the junction left unmatched. CDR3 in DNA: TGTGCCTTGACCGGGACAGCGTTAAACTACGAGCAGTACTTC. Its translation: CALTGTALNYEQYF.

This clonotype was seen only a few times. The gene calls are TRBV20-1 and TRBJ1-2; D might be TRBD1 (5 bases). This CDR3 contains 13 residues. Trimming removed 2 bases at V and 7 bases at J, with 14 bases between. Germline V lookup: CDR1 DFQATT, CDR2 SNEGSKA (reference sequence). The CDR3 region is CSARRQRTAGYTF. The CDR3 nucleotides read TGCAGTGCTAGAAGACAGAGAACGGCTGGCTACACCTTC.

This clonotype was counted at least ten times. The CDR3 coding sequence is TGTGCCAGCAGTTTAGGGATAGGCTACGAGCAGTACTTC. It translates to CASSLGIGYEQYF. V usage is TRBV27 and J usage is TRBJ2-7, with unresolved D. Germline CDR1 and CDR2: MNHEY and SMNVEV (reference sequence). The germline V and J ends were trimmed by 2 bases and 3 bases, with 8 bases remaining between them. This CDR3 comprises 13 residues.

The V call is TRBV18, the J call TRBJ1-1; D possibly corresponds to TRBD1 (5 bases). Germline loops: CDR1 KGHSH, CDR2 LQKENI. Trimming took off 5 bases at V and 5 bases at J, with 15 bases between the two ends. The CDR3 totals 14 residues. CDR3 DNA: TGTGCCAGCTCAGGGCAGGGTGTACGGACTGAAGCTTTCTTT. This translates into CASSGQGVRTEAFF.

In its sample, this clonotype was seen many times. The chain couples TRBV7-6 to TRBJ1-1; D gene ambiguous. From germline, CDR1 is SGHVS and CDR2 FNYEAQ. There are 13 residues in the CDR3. The V gene lost 5 bases and the J gene lost 1 base, with 8 bases spanning the gap. The CDR3 coding sequence is TGTGCCAGCAGCCCGGGATCGAACACTGAAGCTTTCTTT. Translation gives CASSPGSNTEAFF.

V usage is TRBV7-2 and J usage is TRBJ2-5; D perhaps matches TRBD2 (5 bases). The germline V gene encodes CDR1 SGHTA and CDR2 FQGNSA. Trimming took 0 bases from V and 1 from J, leaving 9 bases between them. The CDR3 has 15 residues. The CDR3 is CASSLAEEVQETQYF. CDR3 sequence (DNA): TGTGCCAGCAGCTTAGCGGAGGAGGTCCAAGAGACCCAGTACTTC.

The chain has TRBV19 and TRBJ2-3, with D tentatively TRBD1 or TRBD2 (6 bases each). The V end was cut by 7 bases, the J end by 5 bases, with 16 bases between. In germline, CDR1 is LNHDA, CDR2 SQIVND (reference sequence). The CDR3 loop spans 14 amino acids. The CDR3 is CASNVQGGKDTQYF. CDR3 nucleotide sequence: TGTGCCAGTAACGTACAGGGAGGAAAAGATACGCAGTATTTT.

This chain joins TRBV19 and TRBJ2-7, with no clear D. The germline CDR1 and CDR2 sequences are LNHDA and SQIVND (reference sequence). The V end lost 1 base, the J end lost 4 bases, and 8 bases lay between the germline ends. CDR3 length: 13 amino acids. This CDR3 is CASSIGGRYEQYF. For the CDR3, the DNA is TGTGCCAGTAGTATAGGAGGCAGATACGAGCAGTACTTC.

In this sample, this clonotype turned up many times. The J gene is TRBJ2-7, the V gene TRBV28; 9 nucleotides agree with TRBD1. Germline V lookup: CDR1 MDHEN, CDR2 SYDVKM. The CDR3 totals 16 residues. The V segment lost 9 bases and the J segment 3 bases; nucleotides outside the gene matches: 15. Here the CDR3 DNA reads TGTGCCAGTCAAACCTCCGGGACAGGGACCAACTACGAGCAGTACTTC. It encodes CASQTSGTGTNYEQYF.

V and J are TRBV29-1 and TRBJ1-3; D is ambiguous. The CDR3 totals 12 residues. V lost 4 bases and J 1 base, leaving 5 bases between the germline ends. Germline lookup yields CDR1 SQVTM and CDR2 ANQGSEA. In DNA, the CDR3 is TGCAGCGTTGCTGTTTCTGGAAACACCATATATTTT. Its translation: CSVAVSGNTIYF.

This chain uses TRBV5-1 with TRBJ1-5; weak D call: TRBD1 (6 bases). V gave up 5 bases and J gave up 4 bases, with 16 bases separating them. This CDR3 region has 15 residues. Germline CDR1 is SGHRS and CDR2 is YFSETQ. The CDR3 here is CASRRDTSTNQPQHF. The CDR3 DNA follows: TGCGCCAGCAGACGGGACACTTCCACTAATCAGCCCCAGCATTTT. Drawing the rest from reference TRBV5-1 and TRBJ1-5, the complete variable domain is KAGVTQTPRYLIKTRGQQVTLSCSPISGHRSVSWYQQTPGQGLQFLFEYFSETQRNKGNFPGRFSGRQFSNSRSEMNVSTLELGDSALYLCASRRDTSTNQPQHFGDGTRLSIL.

This clonotype appeared many times. This rearrangement joins TRBV7-2 to TRBJ2-2; TRBD2 matches 13 bases. CDR3 length: 18 residues. V lost 6 bases to trimming and J lost 2 bases; unmatched junction nucleotides: 9. Germline-derived CDR1 and CDR2 are SGHTA and FQGNSA. This CDR3 is CASRLASGLAGNTGELFF. The CDR3, as DNA: TGTGCCAGCAGGCTGGCCTCGGGACTAGCGGGAAACACCGGGGAGCTGTTTTTT.

The sample holds many counts of this clonotype. The V and J genes are TRBV5-1 and TRBJ2-1; no definite D call. V shed 6 bases and J shed 9 bases, with 7 bases lying between them. The germline V gene encodes CDR1 SGHRS and CDR2 YFSETQ. This CDR3 comprises 10 residues. CDR3 protein: CASTDVEQFF. CDR3 sequence (DNA): TGCGCCAGCACCGACGTTGAGCAGTTCTTC. Based on the CDR3 plus reference TRBV5-1 and TRBJ2-1, the full variable domain is KAGVTQTPRYLIKTRGQQVTLSCSPISGHRSVSWYQQTPGQGLQFLFEYFSETQRNKGNFPGRFSGRQFSNSRSEMNVSTLELGDSALYLCASTDVEQFFGPGTRLTVL.

This clonotype was counted at least ten times. The chain carries TRBV6-2 or TRBV6-3 and TRBJ2-7; D might be TRBD1 (5 bases). CDR3 size: 15 residues. Per the germline V gene, CDR1 is MNHEY and CDR2 is SVGEGT. The V end lost 2 bases, the J end lost 0 bases, and 11 bases lay between the germline ends. The CDR3 nucleotides read TGTGCCAGCAGTTACACGGACACCTTCTCCTACGAGCAGTACTTC. Residues: CASSYTDTFSYEQYF.

The table lists this clonotype with a few counts. V usage is TRBV2 and J usage is TRBJ2-5; 12 bases agree with TRBD2. V lost 7 bases and J lost 2; bases outside the gene matches: 8. The germline V gene has CDR1 SNHLY and CDR2 FYNNEI. The length of the CDR3 is 16 residues. The CDR3 coding sequence is TGTGCCAGCAAAGGAAGGACTAGCGGGGATCAAGAGACCCAGTACTTC. It encodes CASKGRTSGDQETQYF.

The rearrangement uses TRBV2 and TRBJ2-3, with unresolved D. Germline V CDR1 and CDR2: SNHLY, FYNNEI. Trimming took 4 bases from V and 1 from J, leaving 12 bases between them. The CDR3 sequence is 15 residues long. CDR3: CASSGNVPGTDTQYF. Written as DNA, the CDR3 is TGTGCCAGCAGTGGTAACGTACCCGGCACAGATACGCAGTATTTT.

This clonotype was observed many times. This chain links TRBV4-1 with TRBJ2-7; D gene uncertain. The germline V gene has CDR1 MGHRA and CDR2 YSYEKL. V was shortened by 0 bases and J by 0 bases, with 9 bases between the two germline ends. This CDR3 comprises 15 residues. The CDR3 here is CASSQDFGFSYEQYF. The CDR3 nucleotides read TGCGCCAGCAGCCAAGATTTTGGGTTCTCCTACGAGCAGTACTTC.

V usage is TRBV7-4 and J usage is TRBJ2-1; 8 bases match TRBD1. The junction had 4 bases not matched to a gene; V was cut back by 3 bases and J by 6 bases. The germline gives CDR1 SGHVT, CDR2 SQSDAQ. CDR3 length equals 14 residues. CDR3 DNA sequence: TGTGCCAGCAGCTTCGGACAGGGTCTCAATGAGCAGTTCTTC. Translation: CASSFGQGLNEQFF. Variable domain in full (rest from reference TRBV7-4 and TRBJ2-1): GAGVSQSPRYKVAKRGRDVALRCDSISGHVTLYWYRQTLGQGSEVLTYSQSDAQRDKSGRPSGRFSAERPERSVSTLKIQRTEQGDSAVYLCASSFGQGLNEQFFGPGTRLTVL.

This clonotype was observed many times. The chain couples TRBV28 to TRBJ1-1; no reliable D call. Germline V gene data show CDR1 as MDHEN and CDR2 as SYDVKM. V lost 7 bases to trimming and J lost 1 base, with 7 bases between them. The CDR3 is 12 amino acids. The CDR3 protein is CASTMGNTEAFF. The CDR3 nucleotides are TGTGCCAGCACGATGGGGAACACTGAAGCTTTCTTT.

The table lists this clonotype with many counts. The chain is built from TRBV7-2 and TRBJ2-1; D is uncertain. V was clipped by 1 base and J by 0 bases, with 10 bases between them. The CDR3 extends over 16 amino acids. Germline values: CDR1 SGHTA, CDR2 FQGNSA. The CDR3 spells CASSLVSTSSYNEQFF. The DNA for the CDR3 is TGTGCCAGCAGCTTAGTCAGCACGAGCTCCTACAATGAGCAGTTCTTC.

The sample holds a few counts of this clonotype. The chain carries TRBV7-8 and TRBJ2-7; tentative D call: TRBD1 (5 bases). Germline V CDR1 and CDR2: SGHVS, FQNEAQ. Trimming took 4 bases from V and 5 from J, leaving 12 bases between them. This CDR3 is 13 amino acids long. This CDR3 reads CASSYYGADEQYF. CDR3 DNA: TGTGCCAGCAGCTATTATGGGGCGGACGAGCAGTACTTC.

This clonotype was recorded many times. The chain links TRBV13 to TRBJ2-3; 8 bases align to TRBD1. Germline loops: CDR1 PRHDT, CDR2 FYEKMQ (reference sequence). V lost 3 bases and J lost 5; bases outside the gene matches: 4. CDR3 length: 14 amino acids. CDR3 nucleotide sequence: TGTGCCAGCAGCTTGGGCAGGGGGCGAGATACGCAGTATTTT. Amino acid sequence: CASSLGRGRDTQYF.

This clonotype was observed many times. The chain uses TRBV29-1 and TRBJ2-4, with D possibly matching TRBD2 (5 bases). V was cut by 3 bases and J by 8 bases, with 14 bases left in between. This CDR3 comprises 13 residues. Germline V gene lookup returns CDR1 SQVTM and CDR2 ANQGSEA. This CDR3 is CSVDEGLRDIQYF. The CDR3, as DNA: TGCAGCGTTGATGAGGGCCTCCGAGACATTCAGTACTTC.

Many counts were recorded for this clonotype. The rearrangement links TRBV20-1 to TRBJ1-5, with D possibly matching TRBD1 (5 bases). The CDR3 loop spans 15 amino acids. Looked up from germline, CDR1 is DFQATT and CDR2 is SNEGSKA (reference sequence). Trimming stripped 0 bases from V and 1 base from J, with 10 bases between. In nucleotides, the CDR3 is TGCAGTGCTAGAGATCTGGGACGGAGCAATCAGCCCCAGCATTTT. The encoded protein is CSARDLGRSNQPQHF.

This clonotype showed up many times. The CDR3 spells CASSRGRAGEQYF. In DNA form, the CDR3 reads TGTGCCAGCAGCCGGGGCAGGGCGGGCGAGCAGTACTTC. This chain uses TRBV7-2 with TRBJ2-7; D may be TRBD1 or TRBD2 (5 bases each). The V and J ends lost 5 bases and 6 bases respectively, with 14 bases between them. The CDR3 length is 13 residues. The germline V gene encodes CDR1 SGHTA and CDR2 FQGNSA.

The table lists this clonotype with many counts. The gene calls are TRBV6-1 and TRBJ2-2; D gene ambiguous. V dropped 6 bases and J dropped 3 bases, with 11 bases sitting between them. The length of the CDR3 is 14 residues. Looked up from germline, CDR1 is MNHNS and CDR2 is SASEGT. CDR3 sequence (DNA): TGTGCCAGCAGCCCACTCGGATACACCGGGGAGCTGTTTTTT. This gives the protein CASSPLGYTGELFF.